The rows below give T cell receptor beta chains drawn from one sample of a study of shared clonotypes between healthy human individuals. Only in-frame clones appear in the TCRdb table, and some are missing; sequencing was by immunoSEQ multiplex PCR. The profile shows roughly 680,000 clones, 72% of them singletons. Material for sequencing was memory CD4+ T cells sorted from blood. All receptors derive from a woman younger than 45 in good health. Both conserved end residues are part of each CDR3. A D gene is named only where the DNA matches it firmly. Clone size is shown for a subset of rows, as once, few, many or a class of expanded clone.

CDR3 DNA	CDR3 protein	clone size	J gene	V gene	D gene
TGTGCCAGCTCAGATACTAGCGGGAGTGGCTACGAGCAGTACTTC	CASSDTSGSGYEQYF	-	TRBJ2-7	TRBV18	TRBD2
TGTGCCAGCAGCCCTCAGGCCTGGGGGGATGCGAACACAGATACGCAGTATTTT	CASSPQAWGDANTDTQYF	-	TRBJ2-3	TRBV7-9	-
TGTGCCAGCAGCTTGGGACTGCCCCTCACCGGGGAGCTGTTTTTT	CASSLGLPLTGELFF	-	TRBJ2-2	TRBV5-5	-
TGTGCCAGCAGCTTAACGGACAGATACGACTATGGCTACACCTTC	CASSLTDRYDYGYTF	-	TRBJ1-2	TRBV5-6	-
TGTGCCAGCTCACCCCACCAGGCGGAAAACATTCAGTACTTC	CASSPHQAENIQYF	-	TRBJ2-4	TRBV18	-
TGCAGCGTTGATCCTCATGAGAAAGGGGACACTGAAGCTTTCTTT	CSVDPHEKGDTEAFF	many	TRBJ1-1	TRBV29-1	-
TGTGCCAGCAGCTCCACAGATACGCAGTATTTT	CASSSTDTQYF	many	TRBJ2-3	TRBV5-4	-
TGTGCCAGCAGCTTACGAGTTTTCTCCGATACGCAGTATTTT	CASSLRVFSDTQYF	-	TRBJ2-3	TRBV7-2	-
TGCGCCAGCAGCCTCAGGGGACCAGATACGCAGTATTTT	CASSLRGPDTQYF	few	TRBJ2-3	TRBV4-1	-
TGTGCCAGCAGCTCCACCAACCCGGAGGTAGGATCCTACGAGCAGTACTTC	CASSSTNPEVGSYEQYF	-	TRBJ2-7	TRBV11-2	-
TGTGCCACCCTTGGTCGGCGTCCTTCCTACGAGCAGTACTTC	CATLGRRPSYEQYF	few	TRBJ2-7	TRBV6-5	-
TGTGCCAGCAGGGTATCAGGGACTAGCGGGAGGGGGGACCGCTGGGAGACCCAGTACTTC	CASRVSGTSGRGDRWETQYF	-	TRBJ2-5	TRBV27	TRBD2
TGTGCCAGCAGCTTTTCAGCGGGAGAGCCAGATACGCAGTATTTT	CASSFSAGEPDTQYF	once	TRBJ2-3	TRBV7-3	TRBD2
TGCGCCAGCAGTCACCCCCGTAATGAGCAGTTCTTC	CASSHPRNEQFF	-	TRBJ2-1	TRBV23-1	-